A single sample gave rise to the 20 T cell receptor beta chains below, sequenced in a study of CD8+ T cells in alopecia areata. Described treatment: oral pan-JAK inhibitor, 5-10 mg twice daily. Extracted RNA was reverse transcribed, and the resulting cDNA served as sequencing template. The assay was immunoSEQ multiplex PCR, and TCRdb's table has in-frame clones only and misses some. The repertoire consists of 120,000 to 150,000 clones, with roughly 80% occurring once and the leading ten covering roughly 25%. The sequenced sample was CD8+ T cells sorted from blood, obtained at week 4, from a patient treated with tofacitinib. The receptors were gathered from a human donor with alopecia areata.

For this clone: A junction end diverges from the germline sequence, so it may reflect a read error. For the CDR3, the DNA is TGTGCCAGCAGTCACCCGAGGGCGGGGGAGACCGGGGAGCTGTTTTTT. It specifies CASSHPRAGETGELFF. The J gene is TRBJ2-2, the V gene TRBV10-3; 7 nucleotides line up with TRBD2. Looked up from germline, CDR1 is ENHRY and CDR2 is SYGVKD. This CDR3 is 16 amino acids long.

The chain couples TRBV7-9 to TRBJ2-7; TRBD2 matches 13 bases. V lost 6 bases, J lost 2 bases, and 7 bases stayed unmatched. The CDR3 loop spans 16 amino acids. The germline gives CDR1 SEHNR, CDR2 FQNEAQ (reference sequence). As DNA, the CDR3 is TGTGCCAGCAGTCGGACTAGCGGGGGCACGACCTACGAGCAGTACTTC. Protein: CASSRTSGGTTYEQYF.

The V call is TRBV7-9, the J call TRBJ2-5, with D possibly TRBD1 on 6 matching bases. The length of the CDR3 is 14 residues. Trimming left V 3 bases short and J 3 bases short, with 11 bases between. CDR1 SEHNR and CDR2 FQNEAQ come from the germline V gene (reference sequence). In DNA form, the CDR3 reads TGTGCCAGCAGCTTCGGACAGACTAAAGAGACCCAGTACTTC. Protein: CASSFGQTKETQYF.

This clone was recorded once. CDR3 nucleotide sequence: TGCGCCAGCAGCCCTCGGAGGAGGGGGAACATTGAAGATACGCAGTATTTT. It is translated as CASSPRRRGNIEDTQYF. The V gene is TRBV4-3, the J gene TRBJ2-3; possibly TRBD1 or TRBD2 for D (6 bases each). Germline V CDR1 and CDR2: LGHNA, YSLEER. The CDR3 covers 17 residues. V lost 4 bases, J lost 5 bases, and 22 bases lay in between.

The chain links TRBV4-2 to TRBJ2-7, with no clear D. V gave up 0 bases and J gave up 4 bases, with 16 bases separating them. CDR3 length equals 16 residues. Looked up from germline, CDR1 is LGHNA and CDR2 is YNFKEQ. CDR3 coding DNA: TGTGCCAGCAGCCAAGATCGTGGTCCTCTCCCTTACGAGCAGTACTTC. Encoded protein: CASSQDRGPLPYEQYF.

This clone was detected only a few times. V and J are TRBV10-2 and TRBJ2-2; 9 bases align to TRBD1. Germline V CDR1 and CDR2: WSHSY, SAAADI. V was pared by 7 bases and J by 6 bases, with 9 bases of the junction left unmatched. CDR3 length: 15 residues. Here the CDR3 DNA reads TGCGCCAGCAATCGACAGGGGGTGGTTTCCGGGGAGCTGTTTTTT. Residues: CASNRQGVVSGELFF.

By share, this clone ranks as medium-sized. Here the CDR3 reads CASSGREAEAFF. DNA for the CDR3: TGTGCCAGCTCCGGGAGGGAAGCTGAAGCTTTCTTT. The chain joins TRBV9 to TRBJ1-1; D remains ambiguous. The CDR3 consists of 12 residues. In germline, CDR1 is SGDLS, CDR2 YYNGEE. The V end was cut by 7 bases, the J end by 6 bases, with 13 bases between.

The chain combines TRBV27 with TRBJ2-1; 10 nucleotides line up with TRBD2. The germline gives CDR1 MNHEY, CDR2 SMNVEV (reference sequence). The CDR3 runs 15 residues. Trimming at V came to 7 bases and at J to 2 bases, leaving 5 bases not matched to a gene. The CDR3 here is CASTRSGGTYNEQFF. DNA of the CDR3: TGTGCCAGCACCCGTAGCGGGGGGACCTACAATGAGCAGTTCTTC.

This chain connects TRBV6-1 to TRBJ2-5; TRBD1 matches 8 bases. CDR1 MNHNS and CDR2 SASEGT come from the germline V gene. V lost 4 bases, J lost 4 bases, and 8 bases stayed unmatched. The CDR3 is 15 amino acids. The CDR3 DNA reads as TGTGCCAGCAGTGCGACAGGGGATGGGCGAGAGACCCAGTACTTC. Translation gives CASSATGDGRETQYF.

The V call is TRBV6-6, the J call TRBJ2-1; D remains unclear. The CDR3 has 15 amino acids. Germline V gene sequence: CDR1 MNHNY, CDR2 SVGAGI (reference sequence). Trimming removed 2 bases from V and 2 bases from J, with 10 bases in between. The CDR3 DNA sequence: TGTGCCAGCAGTTACCCGACATCGACCTACAATGAGCAGTTCTTC. This encodes CASSYPTSTYNEQFF.

In this sample, this clone turned up once. The rearrangement joins TRBV7-9 to TRBJ1-1, with D perhaps TRBD1 (5 bases). V dropped 7 bases and J dropped 5 bases, with 11 bases sitting between them. Germline V CDR1 and CDR2: SEHNR, FQNEAQ (reference sequence). The CDR3 is 12 residues long. CDR3 bases: TGTGCCAGCACCTCTGGGGGAACTGAAGCTTTCTTT. Amino acids: CASTSGGTEAFF.

CDR3 sequence: CASSVHSTSSTDTQYF. Written as DNA, the CDR3 is TGTGCCAGCAGCGTTCATTCAACTTCTAGCACAGATACGCAGTATTTT. This sequence joins TRBV9 and TRBJ2-3; unclear D gene. The CDR3 runs to 16 residues. Germline CDR1 SGDLS, CDR2 YYNGEE. Trimming pared 2 bases from V and 0 bases from J, leaving 13 bases between.

The chain's CDR3 is CATSRRTSNQPQHF. The CDR3 bases are TGTGCCACCAGCAGACGGACCAGCAATCAGCCCCAGCATTTT. This chain joins TRBV15 and TRBJ1-5; D unclear. The CDR3 sequence is 14 residues long. The V end lost 2 bases, the J end lost 1 base, and 6 bases lay between the germline ends. In germline, CDR1 is LNHNV, CDR2 YYDKDF (reference sequence).

The chain joins TRBV7-6 to TRBJ2-1, with 11 positions matching TRBD1. Losses at the gene ends were 5 bases for V and 6 bases for J; bases not matched to a gene: 6. The CDR3 runs 15 residues. Germline V gene sequence: CDR1 SGHVS, CDR2 FNYEAQ. The CDR3 reads CASSVSGTGGNEQFF. The CDR3 nucleotides are TGTGCCAGCAGCGTATCCGGGACAGGGGGCAATGAGCAGTTCTTC.

The chain is built from TRBV19 and TRBJ2-2; weak D call: TRBD1 (5 bases). From germline, CDR1 is LNHDA and CDR2 SQIVND (reference sequence). The CDR3 sequence is 13 residues long. Trimming stripped 5 bases from V and 6 bases from J, with 10 bases between. The DNA for the CDR3 is TGTGCCAGTAGTTTCAGGGTTGCCGGGGAGCTGTTTTTT. As protein: CASSFRVAGELFF.

The chain employs TRBV7-9 and TRBJ2-5, with a weak D call TRBD2 (6 bases). V was trimmed by 4 bases and J by 1 base, leaving 16 bases between them. CDR1 is SEHNR and CDR2 is FQNEAQ in the germline V gene (reference sequence). The CDR3 has 16 residues. The CDR3 DNA is TGTGCCAGCAGCTCGGGAGAGCAGTACGCCCAAGAGACCCAGTACTTC. Translating gives CASSSGEQYAQETQYF.

This clone is a singleton in its sample. The CDR3 nucleotides read TGTGCCAGTAGTAAGACTAGCGGCCCCTACGAGCAGTACTTC. This sequence encodes CASSKTSGPYEQYF. The chain has TRBV19 and TRBJ2-7, with 9 bases fitting TRBD2. Germline trimming cut 4 bases from V and 2 bases from J; bases unmatched to any gene: 3. Germline values: CDR1 LNHDA, CDR2 SQIVND (reference sequence). The CDR3 is 14 amino acids.

The chain carries TRBV7-9 and TRBJ1-1; a weak D match, TRBD1 (5 bases). V lost 5 bases, J lost 3 bases, and 10 bases lay in between. Germline CDR1 SEHNR, CDR2 FQNEAQ (reference sequence). This CDR3 is built from 13 residues. CDR3 protein: CASSPDRYTEAFF. CDR3 sequence (DNA): TGTGCCAGCAGCCCAGACAGATACACTGAAGCTTTCTTT.

V and J are TRBV5-4 and TRBJ1-5; D ambiguous. CDR3 length: 13 amino acids. V lost 0 bases and J 8 bases, leaving 9 bases between the germline ends. From germline, CDR1 is SGHNT and CDR2 YYREEE (reference sequence). The CDR3 is CASSLGPLEPQHF. CDR3 sequence (DNA): TGTGCCAGCAGCTTGGGCCCCCTCGAGCCCCAGCATTTT. The full variable domain, rest sourced from reference TRBV5-4 and TRBJ1-5, is ETGVTQSPTHLIKTRGQQVTLRCSSQSGHNTVSWYQQALGQGPQFIFQYYREEENGRGNFPPRFSGLQFPNYSSELNVNALELDDSALYLCASSLGPLEPQHFGDGTRLSIL.

The chain combines TRBV7-2 with TRBJ2-7, with TRBD2 identical over 14 bases. The trim removed 1 base at V and 2 bases at J, leaving 1 base unmatched. The CDR3 sequence is 16 residues long. Per the germline V gene, CDR1 is SGHTA and CDR2 is FQGNSA. This chain's CDR3 is CASSLGLAGGTYEQYF. The CDR3 DNA is TGTGCCAGCAGCTTAGGACTAGCGGGGGGGACCTACGAGCAGTACTTC. Drawing the rest from reference TRBV7-2 and TRBJ2-7, the complete variable domain is GAGVSQSPSNKVTEKGKDVELRCDPISGHTALYWYRQSLGQGLEFLIYFQGNSAPDKSGLPSDRFSAERTGGSVSTLTIQRTQQEDSAVYLCASSLGLAGGTYEQYFGPGTRLTVT.